Listed below are T cell receptor beta chains from one sample, sequenced in a study of cytomegalovirus exposure and HLA in healthy donors. Clones were read by immunoSEQ multiplex PCR, and TCRdb kept only the in-frame ones, dropping some. The sample shows 110,000 to 150,000 clones, 70% of them seen only once. Sequencing input: PBMCs. The receptors were gathered from a woman aged 55-69 years in good health and CMV-seropositive. CDR3s include the opening cysteine and the closing phenylalanine or tryptophan. D genes are given only for firm matches. Clone size is stated in some rows and not others, as once, few, many or a class when expanded.

-	TRBV11-2	TRBJ2-7	TRBD2	TGTGCCAGCAGCTTAGGCTCCGGGACTAGCGGACCCTACGAGCAGTACTTC	CASSLGSGTSGPYEQYF
-	TRBV5-1	TRBJ2-3	-	TGCGCCAGCGGGGCGGACCCGTTAACAGATACGCAGTATTTT	CASGADPLTDTQYF
-	TRBV28	TRBJ2-5	TRBD2	TGTGCCAGCAGTACGGGACTAGCGATGAAAGAGACCCAGTACTTC	CASSTGLAMKETQYF
-	TRBV28	TRBJ2-3	TRBD2	TGTGCCAGCAGTTTGGGAGGGGCGTCTCCGAAAAAGCAGTATTTT	CASSLGGASPKKQYF
-	TRBV6-1	TRBJ1-2	-	TGTGCCAGCAGTGAAGCGCGGGGCGACTATGGCTACACCTTC	CASSEARGDYGYTF
-	TRBV2	TRBJ2-1	TRBD2	TGTGCCAGCAGTCGCCAACCCCGAACTAGCGGGAGGGGCTCCTACAATGAGCAGTTCTTC	CASSRQPRTSGRGSYNEQFF
-	TRBV4-2	TRBJ1-3	-	TGTGCCAGCAGCCAAGAGGGAGGTTCTGGAAACACCATATATTTT	CASSQEGGSGNTIYF
-	TRBV5-1	TRBJ2-1	-	TGCGCCAGCAGCATTCTAGAGACCCACGTCCCCAATGAGCAGTTCTTC	CASSILETHVPNEQFF
-	TRBV2	TRBJ1-2	-	TGTGCCAGCAGTTTAGGACGGGGATATGGCTACACCTTC	CASSLGRGYGYTF
few	TRBV27	TRBJ1-2	TRBD1	TGTGCCAGCAGTTTAGCAGGGGGTAGCAACTATGGCTACACCTTC	CASSLAGGSNYGYTF
-	TRBV18	TRBJ2-7	-	TGTGCCAGCTCACCACAGGGAGCGGGCGCGGGTGCTACCTACGAGCAGTACTTC	CASSPQGAGAGATYEQYF
-	TRBV28	TRBJ2-7	TRBD2	TGTGCCAGCAGGGAACCTGGGACTAGCGGGCTCTCATACGAGCAGTACTTC	CASREPGTSGLSYEQYF
-	TRBV10-1	TRBJ2-3	-	TGCGCCAGCAGTGTCCAGCGATCCACAGATACGCAGTATTTT	CASSVQRSTDTQYF
-	TRBV28	TRBJ2-7	TRBD2	TGTGCCAGCAGTTCCCTAGGGACTAGCTTCTACGAGCAGTACTTC	CASSSLGTSFYEQYF
-	TRBV4-2	TRBJ1-1	-	TGTGCCAGCAGCCAACTAAGGAGGGTTACGAACACTGTAGGGGTTACGAACACTGAAGCTTTCTTT	CASSQLRRVTNTVGVTNTEAFF
-	TRBV11-2	TRBJ2-5	-	TGTGCCAGCAGCTTCCAGGGAAAGGAGACCCAGTACTTC	CASSFQGKETQYF
few	TRBV6-1	TRBJ1-1	-	TGTGCCACCGCTAGGGGGTTGAACACTGAAGCTTTCTTT	CATARGLNTEAFF
-	TRBV28	TRBJ2-5	TRBD2	TGTGCCAGCAGTCGGACTAGCGGGACGAGAGAGACCCAGTACTTC	CASSRTSGTRETQYF
-	TRBV4-1	TRBJ1-1	-	TGCGCCAGCAGCCAAAGGGGTGGCAGGGCAATGAACACTGAAGCTTTCTTT	CASSQRGGRAMNTEAFF
once	TRBV7-9	TRBJ1-2	TRBD1	TGTGCCAGCAGCTTAGGTGCCGGGACAGGGTTGAGGGAAAGCTATGGCTACACCTTC	CASSLGAGTGLRESYGYTF
once	TRBV6-6	TRBJ1-1	TRBD1	TGTGCCAGCAGTTACTTAACAGGGGTGGATGGTGAAGCTTTCTTT	CASSYLTGVDGEAFF
-	TRBV4-2	TRBJ1-5	TRBD1	TGTGCCAGCAGCCTTGAGGGGGCGAGCAATCAGCCCCAGCATTTT	CASSLEGASNQPQHF
-	TRBV28	TRBJ2-3	-	TGTGCCAGCAGCGCTACGACCGGATCTAGGACAGATACGCAGTATTTT	CASSATTGSRTDTQYF
few	TRBV27	TRBJ1-6	-	TGTGCCAGCAGTTTATATGGGGAGAATTCACCCCTCCACTTT	CASSLYGENSPLHF
-	TRBV4-1	TRBJ2-3	TRBD2	TGCGCCAGCAGCCAAGATCGCGGGAGGGCATCTAGACTCGGCACAGATACGCAGTATTTT	CASSQDRGRASRLGTDTQYF
-	TRBV5-1	TRBJ1-1	-	TGCGCCAGCAGCTTGGCAGGGGCGGACACTGAAGCTTTCTTT	CASSLAGADTEAFF
-	TRBV6-5	TRBJ2-5	TRBD2	TGTGCCAGCAGCCCCAAGGCTAGCGGCCGACAGTACTTC	CASSPKASGRQYF
-	TRBV27	TRBJ2-4	-	TGTGCCAGCAGTAGCGGGACATCAGCCAAAAACATTCAGTACTTC	CASSSGTSAKNIQYF
-	TRBV5-1	TRBJ2-2	-	TGCGCCAGCAGCCGCGGGAAGATCACCGGGGAGCTGTTTTTT	CASSRGKITGELFF
-	TRBV18	TRBJ1-2	-	TGTGCCAGCTCACCACGGGACTTTAGTAATGGCTACACCTTC	CASSPRDFSNGYTF
-	TRBV6-5	TRBJ2-7	-	TGTGCCAGCATCTCAGGGGCCTACGAGCAGTACTTC	CASISGAYEQYF
-	TRBV21-1	TRBJ2-7	-	TGTGCCAGCAGCCCCACAGGTAAGTGCGAGCAGTACTTC	CASSPTGKCEQYF
-	TRBV28	TRBJ2-7	-	TGTGCCAGCAGTTTCCTAGACGAGCAGTACTTC	CASSFLDEQYF
-	TRBV29-1	TRBJ1-2	-	TGCAGCGGCGGGGACGCAGGGAGCTATGGCTACACCTTC	CSGGDAGSYGYTF
-	TRBV5-6	TRBJ2-7	-	TGTGCCAGCAGCTTGTCCGCGAGAGAGAAGCAGTACTTC	CASSLSAREKQYF
few	TRBV7-9	TRBJ1-3	TRBD1	TGTGCCAGCAGCACTCAGGGGGCGGACACCATATATTTT	CASSTQGADTIYF
-	TRBV6-1	TRBJ2-5	-	TGTGCCAGTCAAACTCAAGAGACCCAGTACTTC	CASQTQETQYF
-	TRBV5-1	TRBJ2-3	-	TGCGCCAGCAGCTTGGGAGGCGGAGACACAGATACGCAGTATTTT	CASSLGGGDTDTQYF
-	TRBV28	TRBJ2-7	TRBD2	TGTGCCAGCAGTCCACACACTAGCGGGGTGAACTTC	CASSPHTSGVNF
-	TRBV5-1	TRBJ2-7	TRBD2	TGCGCCAGCAGCGGCCGGACTAGCGCGTCCTACGAGCAGTACTTC	CASSGRTSASYEQYF
-	TRBV4-1	TRBJ2-7	-	TGCGCCAGCAGCGAACAAGACTTCAGGGGTTTTGCCTACGAGCAGTACTTC	CASSEQDFRGFAYEQYF
few	TRBV30	TRBJ2-3	-	TGTGCCGCTAGCTTAACAGATACGCAGTATTTT	CAASLTDTQYF
-	TRBV6-1	TRBJ2-1	-	TGTGCCAGCAGTGAACCGATGCTAGCGAGTTACAATGAGCAGTTCTTC	CASSEPMLASYNEQFF
-	TRBV28	TRBJ1-1	-	TGTGCCAGCAGTATGTTCGGTGGCAGGCAAGCTTTCTTT	CASSMFGGRQAFF
-	TRBV7-3	TRBJ2-1	TRBD2	TGTGCCAGCAGCTTAGGGACTAGCGGGAGAGGTGAGCAGTTCTTC	CASSLGTSGRGEQFF
few	TRBV5-5	TRBJ2-1	-	TGTGCCAGCAGCTTGGAAGAACACCTCATCAACCCCAGTGAGCAGTTCTTC	CASSLEEHLINPSEQFF